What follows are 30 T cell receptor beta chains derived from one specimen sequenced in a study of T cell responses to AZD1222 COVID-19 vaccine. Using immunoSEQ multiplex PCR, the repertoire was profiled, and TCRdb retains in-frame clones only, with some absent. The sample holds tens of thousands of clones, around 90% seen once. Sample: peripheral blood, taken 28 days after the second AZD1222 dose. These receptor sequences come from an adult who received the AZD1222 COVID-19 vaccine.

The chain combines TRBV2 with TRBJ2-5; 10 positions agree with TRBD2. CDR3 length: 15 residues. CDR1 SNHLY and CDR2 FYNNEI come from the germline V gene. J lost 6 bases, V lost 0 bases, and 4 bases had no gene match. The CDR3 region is CASSEASGGAQTQYF. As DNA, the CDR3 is TGTGCCAGCAGTGAAGCAAGCGGGGGGGCACAGACCCAGTACTTC.

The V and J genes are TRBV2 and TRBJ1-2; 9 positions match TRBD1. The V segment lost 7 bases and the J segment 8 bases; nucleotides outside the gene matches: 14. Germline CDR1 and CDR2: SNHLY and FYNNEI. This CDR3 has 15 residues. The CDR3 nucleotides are TGTGCCAGCACCTCATCTGGGACAGGGCTTTCGGGCTACACCTTC. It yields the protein CASTSSGTGLSGYTF.

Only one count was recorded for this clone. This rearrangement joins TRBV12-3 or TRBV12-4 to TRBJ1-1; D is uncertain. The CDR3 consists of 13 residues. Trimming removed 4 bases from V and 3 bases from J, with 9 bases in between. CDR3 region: CASSYRRDTEAFF. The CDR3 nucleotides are TGTGCCAGCAGTTACCGAAGGGACACTGAAGCTTTCTTT.

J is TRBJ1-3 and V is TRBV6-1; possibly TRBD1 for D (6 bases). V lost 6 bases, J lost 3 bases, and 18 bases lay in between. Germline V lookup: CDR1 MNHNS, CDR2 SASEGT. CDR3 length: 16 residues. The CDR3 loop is CASSEPRGAGGNTIYF. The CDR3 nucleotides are TGTGCCAGCAGCGAACCCAGGGGCGCGGGTGGAAACACCATATATTTT.

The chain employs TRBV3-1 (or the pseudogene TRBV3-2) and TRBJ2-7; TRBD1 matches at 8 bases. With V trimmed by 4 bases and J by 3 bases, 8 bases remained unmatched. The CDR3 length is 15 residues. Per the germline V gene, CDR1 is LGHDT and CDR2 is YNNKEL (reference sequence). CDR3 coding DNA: TGTGCCAGCAGCCGAGGGGGACAGGAGTTCTACGAGCAGTACTTC. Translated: CASSRGGQEFYEQYF.

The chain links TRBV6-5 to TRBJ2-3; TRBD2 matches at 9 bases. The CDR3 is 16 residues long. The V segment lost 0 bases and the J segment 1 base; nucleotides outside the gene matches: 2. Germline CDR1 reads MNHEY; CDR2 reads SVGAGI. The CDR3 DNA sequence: TGTGCCAGCAGTTACTCGGCTAGCGGGGGCACAGATACGCAGTATTTT. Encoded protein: CASSYSASGGTDTQYF.

This CDR3 reads CASSSTTGVAGNTIYF. CDR3 nucleotide sequence: TGCGCCAGCAGCTCAACTACAGGGGTGGCTGGAAACACCATATATTTT. J is TRBJ1-3 and V is TRBV5-1, with 7 bases lining up with TRBD1. The ends lost 3 bases at V and 2 bases at J; junction bases unmatched: 8. CDR1 and CDR2 (germline): SGHRS, YFSETQ. This CDR3 spans 16 amino acids.

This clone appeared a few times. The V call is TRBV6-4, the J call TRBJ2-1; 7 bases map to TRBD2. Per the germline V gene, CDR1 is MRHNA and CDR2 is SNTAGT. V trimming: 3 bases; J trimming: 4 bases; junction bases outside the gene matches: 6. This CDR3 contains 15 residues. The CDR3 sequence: CASSEPAGLYNEQFF. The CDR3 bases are TGTGCCAGCAGTGAGCCAGCGGGGTTATACAATGAGCAGTTCTTC.

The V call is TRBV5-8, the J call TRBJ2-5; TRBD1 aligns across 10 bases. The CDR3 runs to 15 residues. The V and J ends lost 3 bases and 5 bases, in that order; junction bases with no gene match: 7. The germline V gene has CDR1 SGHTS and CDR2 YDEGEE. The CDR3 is CASSSGQGIQETQYF. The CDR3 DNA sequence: TGTGCCAGCAGCTCGGGACAGGGGATTCAGGAGACCCAGTACTTC.

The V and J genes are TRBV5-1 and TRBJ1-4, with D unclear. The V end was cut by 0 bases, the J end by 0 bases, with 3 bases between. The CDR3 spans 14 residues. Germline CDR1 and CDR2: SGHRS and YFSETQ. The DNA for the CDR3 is TGCGCCAGCAGCTTGGTGCCAACTAATGAAAAACTGTTTTTT. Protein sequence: CASSLVPTNEKLFF. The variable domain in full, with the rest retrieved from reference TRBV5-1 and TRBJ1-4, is KAGVTQTPRYLIKTRGQQVTLSCSPISGHRSVSWYQQTPGQGLQFLFEYFSETQRNKGNFPGRFSGRQFSNSRSEMNVSTLELGDSALYLCASSLVPTNEKLFFGSGTQLSVL.

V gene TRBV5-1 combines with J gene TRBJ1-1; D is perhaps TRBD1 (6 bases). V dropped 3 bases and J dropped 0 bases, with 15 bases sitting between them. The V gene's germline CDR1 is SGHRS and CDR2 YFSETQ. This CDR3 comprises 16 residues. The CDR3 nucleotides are TGCGCCAGCAGCTCCGGGGCTACAGGGCTGAACACTGAAGCTTTCTTT. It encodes CASSSGATGLNTEAFF.

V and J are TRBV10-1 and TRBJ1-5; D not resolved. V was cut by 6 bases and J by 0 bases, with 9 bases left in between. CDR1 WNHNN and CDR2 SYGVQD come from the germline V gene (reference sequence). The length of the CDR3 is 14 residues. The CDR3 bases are TGCGCCAGCAGCGTCGTTCGTAGCAATCAGCCCCAGCATTTT. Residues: CASSVVRSNQPQHF.

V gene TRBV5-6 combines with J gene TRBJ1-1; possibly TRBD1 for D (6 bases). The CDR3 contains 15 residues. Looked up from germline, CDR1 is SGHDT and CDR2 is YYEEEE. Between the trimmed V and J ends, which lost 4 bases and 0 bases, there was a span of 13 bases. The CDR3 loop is CASSRGQLLNTEAFF. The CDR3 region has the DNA TGTGCCAGCAGCAGGGGACAATTGTTGAACACTGAAGCTTTCTTT.

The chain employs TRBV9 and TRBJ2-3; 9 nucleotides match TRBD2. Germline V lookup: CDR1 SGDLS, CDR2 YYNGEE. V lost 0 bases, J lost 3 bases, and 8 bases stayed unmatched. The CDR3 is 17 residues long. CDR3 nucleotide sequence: TGTGCCAGCAGCGTAGTGTCTGGTAGCGGGGGAACAGATACGCAGTATTTT. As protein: CASSVVSGSGGTDTQYF. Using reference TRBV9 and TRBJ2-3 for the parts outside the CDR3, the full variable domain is DSGVTQTPKHLITATGQRVTLRCSPRSGDLSVYWYQQSLDQGLQFLIQYYNGEERAKGNILERFSAQQFPDLHSELNLSSLELGDSALYFCASSVVSGSGGTDTQYFGPGTRLTVL.

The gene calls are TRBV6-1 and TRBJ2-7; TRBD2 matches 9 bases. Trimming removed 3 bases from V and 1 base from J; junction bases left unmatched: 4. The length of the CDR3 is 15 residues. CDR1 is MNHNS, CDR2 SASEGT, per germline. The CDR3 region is CASSDPGLASYEQYF. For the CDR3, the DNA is TGTGCCAGCAGTGACCCGGGACTAGCTTCCTACGAGCAGTACTTC.

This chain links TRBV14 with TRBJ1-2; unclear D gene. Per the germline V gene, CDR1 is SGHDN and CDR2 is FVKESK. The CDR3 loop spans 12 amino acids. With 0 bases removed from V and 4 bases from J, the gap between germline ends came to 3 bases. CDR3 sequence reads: CASSQDFYGYTF. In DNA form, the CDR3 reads TGTGCCAGCAGCCAAGATTTCTATGGCTACACCTTC.

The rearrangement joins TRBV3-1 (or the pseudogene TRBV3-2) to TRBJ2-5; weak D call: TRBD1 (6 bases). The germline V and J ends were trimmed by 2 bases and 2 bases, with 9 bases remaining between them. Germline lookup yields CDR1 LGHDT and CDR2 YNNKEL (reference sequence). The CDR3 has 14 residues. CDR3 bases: TGTGCCAGCAGCCAATACGGACAGCAAGAGACCCAGTACTTC. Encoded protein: CASSQYGQQETQYF.

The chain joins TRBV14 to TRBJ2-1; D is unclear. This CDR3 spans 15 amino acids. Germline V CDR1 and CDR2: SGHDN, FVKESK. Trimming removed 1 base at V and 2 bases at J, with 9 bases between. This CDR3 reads CASSQGRSTYNEQFF. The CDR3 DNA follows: TGTGCCAGCAGCCAAGGAAGAAGTACCTACAATGAGCAGTTCTTC.

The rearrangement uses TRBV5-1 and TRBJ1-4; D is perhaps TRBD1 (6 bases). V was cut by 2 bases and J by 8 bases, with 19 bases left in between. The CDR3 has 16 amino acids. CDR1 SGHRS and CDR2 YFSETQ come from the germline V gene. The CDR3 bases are TGCGCCAGCAGCTTTCAGGGGACGGAACTAGGGGAAAAACTGTTTTTT. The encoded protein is CASSFQGTELGEKLFF.

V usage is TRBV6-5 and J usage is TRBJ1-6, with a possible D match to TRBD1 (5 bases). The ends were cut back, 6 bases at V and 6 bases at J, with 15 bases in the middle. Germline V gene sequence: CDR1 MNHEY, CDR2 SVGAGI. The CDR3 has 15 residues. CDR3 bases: TGTGCCAGCAGGGCTCAGGGAATAGGTAATTCACCCCTCCACTTT. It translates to CASRAQGIGNSPLHF.

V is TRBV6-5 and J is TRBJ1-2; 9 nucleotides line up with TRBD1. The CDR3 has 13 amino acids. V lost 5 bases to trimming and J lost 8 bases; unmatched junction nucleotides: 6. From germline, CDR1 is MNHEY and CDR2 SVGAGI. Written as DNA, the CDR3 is TGTGCCAGCAGTACAGGGGGCGCTTTAGGCTACACCTTC. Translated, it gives CASSTGGALGYTF.

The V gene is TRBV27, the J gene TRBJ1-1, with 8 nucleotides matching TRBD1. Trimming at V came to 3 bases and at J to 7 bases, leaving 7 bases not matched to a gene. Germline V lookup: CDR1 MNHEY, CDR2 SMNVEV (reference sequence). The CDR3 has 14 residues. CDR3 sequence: CASSFSTGVGEAFF. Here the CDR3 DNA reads TGTGCCAGCAGTTTTTCGACAGGGGTTGGTGAAGCTTTCTTT.

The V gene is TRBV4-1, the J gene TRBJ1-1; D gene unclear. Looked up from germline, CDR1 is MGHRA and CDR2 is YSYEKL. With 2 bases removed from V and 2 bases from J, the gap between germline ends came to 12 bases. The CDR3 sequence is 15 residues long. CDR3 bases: TGCGCCAGCAGCCAACACTCCGGCCCTAACACTGAAGCTTTCTTT. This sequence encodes CASSQHSGPNTEAFF.

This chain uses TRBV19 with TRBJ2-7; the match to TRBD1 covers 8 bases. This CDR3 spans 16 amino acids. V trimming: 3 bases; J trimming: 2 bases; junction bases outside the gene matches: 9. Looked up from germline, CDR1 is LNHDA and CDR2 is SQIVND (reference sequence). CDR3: CASSIVYQGATYEQYF. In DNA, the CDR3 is TGTGCCAGTAGTATTGTTTATCAGGGGGCCACCTACGAGCAGTACTTC. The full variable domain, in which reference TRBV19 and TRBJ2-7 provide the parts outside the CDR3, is DGGITQSPKYLFRKEGQNVTLSCEQNLNHDAMYWYRQDPGQGLRLIYYSQIVNDFQKGDIAEGYSVSREKKESFPLTVTSAQKNPTAFYLCASSIVYQGATYEQYFGPGTRLTVT.

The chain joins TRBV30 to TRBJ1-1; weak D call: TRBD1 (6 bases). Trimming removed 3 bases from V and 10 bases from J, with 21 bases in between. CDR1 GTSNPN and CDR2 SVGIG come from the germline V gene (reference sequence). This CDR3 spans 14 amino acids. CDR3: CAWRARPRGGRAFF. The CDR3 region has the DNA TGTGCCTGGAGGGCCCGGCCACGGGGGGGCCGAGCTTTCTTT.

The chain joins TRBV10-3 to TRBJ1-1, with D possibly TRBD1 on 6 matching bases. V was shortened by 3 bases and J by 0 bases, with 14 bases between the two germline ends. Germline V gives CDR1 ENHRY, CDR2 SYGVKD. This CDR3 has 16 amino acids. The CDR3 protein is CAISDPGRGMNTEAFF. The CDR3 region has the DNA TGTGCCATCAGTGATCCCGGGAGGGGGATGAACACTGAAGCTTTCTTT.

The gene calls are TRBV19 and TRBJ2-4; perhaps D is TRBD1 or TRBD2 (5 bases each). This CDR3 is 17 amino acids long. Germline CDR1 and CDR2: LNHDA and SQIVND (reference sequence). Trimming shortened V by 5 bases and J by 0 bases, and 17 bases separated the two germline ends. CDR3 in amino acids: CASSSGSGRIAKNIQYF. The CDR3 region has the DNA TGTGCCAGTAGTTCCGGCTCAGGGAGAATAGCCAAAAACATTCAGTACTTC.

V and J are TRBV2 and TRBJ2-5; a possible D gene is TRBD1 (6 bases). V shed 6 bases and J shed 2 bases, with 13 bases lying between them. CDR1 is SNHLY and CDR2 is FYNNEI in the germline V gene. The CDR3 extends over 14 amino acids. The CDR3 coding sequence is TGTGCCAGCAGGAGAGGGGGAATACAAGAGACCCAGTACTTC. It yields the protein CASRRGGIQETQYF.

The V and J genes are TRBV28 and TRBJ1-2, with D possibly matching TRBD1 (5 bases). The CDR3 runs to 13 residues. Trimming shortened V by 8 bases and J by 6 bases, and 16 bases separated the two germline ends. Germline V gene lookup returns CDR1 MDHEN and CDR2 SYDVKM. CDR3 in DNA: TGTGCCAGCGCCCAGGGACGGAAAGATGGCTACACCTTC. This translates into CASAQGRKDGYTF.

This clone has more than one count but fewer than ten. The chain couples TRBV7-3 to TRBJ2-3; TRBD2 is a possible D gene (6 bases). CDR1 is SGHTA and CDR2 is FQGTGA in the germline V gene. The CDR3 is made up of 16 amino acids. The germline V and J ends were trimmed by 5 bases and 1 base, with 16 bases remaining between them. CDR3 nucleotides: TGTGCCAGCAGCCCTGGAGGGCAGGGAGGCACAGATACGCAGTATTTT. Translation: CASSPGGQGGTDTQYF.